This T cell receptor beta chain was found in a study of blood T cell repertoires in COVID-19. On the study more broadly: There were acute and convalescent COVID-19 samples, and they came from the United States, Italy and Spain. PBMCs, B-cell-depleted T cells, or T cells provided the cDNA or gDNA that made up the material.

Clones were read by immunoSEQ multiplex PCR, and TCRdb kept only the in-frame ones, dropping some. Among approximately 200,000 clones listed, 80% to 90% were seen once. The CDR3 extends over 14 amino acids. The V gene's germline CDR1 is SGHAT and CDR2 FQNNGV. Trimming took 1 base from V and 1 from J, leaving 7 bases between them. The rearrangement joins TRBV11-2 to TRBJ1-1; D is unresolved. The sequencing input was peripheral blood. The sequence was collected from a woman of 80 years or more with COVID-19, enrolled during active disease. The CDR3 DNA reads TGTGCCAGCAGCTTAGTCCACGGGAACACTGAAGCTTTCTTT. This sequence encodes CASSLVHGNTEAFF.